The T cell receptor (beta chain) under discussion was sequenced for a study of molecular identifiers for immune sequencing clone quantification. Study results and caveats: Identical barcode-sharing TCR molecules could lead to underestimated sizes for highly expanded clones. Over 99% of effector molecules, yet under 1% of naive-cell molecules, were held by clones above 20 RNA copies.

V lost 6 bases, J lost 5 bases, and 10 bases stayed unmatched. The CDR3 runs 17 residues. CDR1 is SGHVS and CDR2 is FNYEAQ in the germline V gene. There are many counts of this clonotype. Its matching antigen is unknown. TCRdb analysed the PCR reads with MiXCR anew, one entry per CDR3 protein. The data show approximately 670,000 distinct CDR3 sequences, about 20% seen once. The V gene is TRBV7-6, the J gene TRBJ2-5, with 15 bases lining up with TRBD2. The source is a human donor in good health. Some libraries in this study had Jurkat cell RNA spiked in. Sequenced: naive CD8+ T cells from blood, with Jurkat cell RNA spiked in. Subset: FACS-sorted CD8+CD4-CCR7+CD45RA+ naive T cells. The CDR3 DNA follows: TGTGCCAGCAGTTCACCAGTTGGACTAGCGGGAGGGGAGACCCAGTACTTC. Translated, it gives CASSSPVGLAGGETQYF.